This TCR beta chain came from a study of T cell responses to AZD1222 COVID-19 vaccine (dated by TCRdb to about 2021). About the investigation overall: Because spike-specific TCR depth and breadth did not differ between the two schedules, AZD1222 recipients who got a second dose at roughly 4 weeks were pooled with those who got a second dose at roughly 12 weeks. A total of more than 230 trial participants underwent TCR sequencing, of whom 200 to 220 had received two doses of AZD1222 and about 25 had received two doses of the MenACWY control vaccine. Trial participants were enrolled by age into 18-55, 56-69 and 70-plus year subgroups, with about 150, 28 and 57 TCR-sequenced participants respectively.

The intended sense of this specimen's time point label: baseline before first vaccination. Vaccinee samples were obtained from the UK trials COV001 and COV002, which included a single-blind randomized controlled phase 2/3 trial of AZD1222 (ChAdOx1 nCoV-19) in healthy adults. For TCRbeta chain sequencing, PBMC samples were collected from trial participants at day 0 and at day 28 after the second dose. The CDR3 regions of human TCRbeta chains were analyzed by immunosequencing. As for the authors' bioinformatics: Repertoire TCRs were checked for matches against a reference library of SARS-CoV-2-specific TCRs that had been generated using the MIRA antigen-specificity platform. Breadth meant the fraction of unique TCRs that were SARS-CoV-2-associated, whereas depth meant the fraction of total T cells that were SARS-CoV-2-associated. Using the MIRA data, each spike-specific TCR was assigned both to the spike region to which the TCR was reactive and to a CD4 or CD8 class. Log10-transformed breadth and depth values were compared by one-way ANOVA with Sidak's multiple comparisons tests. Drawn from immuneACCESS, this table holds only the in-frame rearrangements with V and J called that TCRdb kept. Clones are partly lost; checked studies trace under half to an unresolved V gene and leave the rest unexplained. The V and J calls and clone size come from that table; D and trimming were worked out from the DNA. The sample table holds some 130,000 clones, of which about nine tenths were seen once. The ten biggest clones cover less than 8.5% of the sample.

As regards this clone: The antigen this receptor binds is unknown. Base qualities are not recorded, but no much larger clone differs from it by a single base. The same CDR3 is also encoded by other DNA sequences in this sample.

The research as a whole found: Spike-specific TCR breadth and depth rose significantly after two AZD1222 doses compared with day 0 and with MenACWY recipients. Reportedly, close to half of the unique spike-specific TCRs recognized epitopes lying outside the regions that are mutated in the B.1.351 and B.1.1.7 variants. Participants were mostly white British, with more females than males. The authors suggested clonal diversity may have been underestimated. CD4 TCRs associated with the vaccine covered the entire spike protein, and the dominant responses were in regions 160-218 and 743-854. Because no day 14 peak-response samples were available, repertoires were characterized only after the peak T cell response. In the small 56-69-year group, the increase in depth fell short of significance, most likely because of low power. Only five or six AZD1222 recipients were SARS-CoV-2 seropositive at baseline, limiting conclusions about previously exposed vaccinees.

The sample in question was peripheral blood, obtained on day 0 of AZD1222 vaccination. This sequence was found in an adult in good health.

In nucleotides, the sequence is TGTGCCAGCAGCCAGGGGACCGGGAACACCGGGGAGCTGTTTTTT. Its translation reads: CASSQGTGNTGELFF. Recombination connected TRBV3-1 (or the pseudogene TRBV3-2) to TRBJ2-2; the D gene assignment is perhaps TRBD1 or TRBD2, with each matching 5 bases. According to the germline V gene (reference sequence), CDR1 reads LGHDT and CDR2 reads YNNKEL. The CDR3 contains 15 residues, cysteine and phenylalanine counted. Here the CDR3 DNA is all that survives: 45 bases in frame from base 1. V loses 3 bases of germline sequence and J loses 1 base, and the interval between the two ends is 9 bases.